Described below is a single TCR beta chain sequence and its context. Clones were sequenced by immunoSEQ multiplex PCR, and TCRdb holds only the in-frame ones, with some missing. The sample has tens of thousands of clones, about 86% seen once. V lost 6 bases and J lost 2, with 13 bases in between. Germline CDR1 and CDR2: KGHSH and LQKENI. The CDR3 length is 14 residues. The sample is drawn from a study of blood T cell repertoires in COVID-19. The clonotype was recovered from a woman aged 55-70 years with COVID-19, enrolled during active disease. V is TRBV18 and J is TRBJ1-2; tentative D call: TRBD1 (5 bases). The sample consisted of peripheral blood. CDR3 sequence: CASSNGAANYGYTF. CDR3 in DNA: TGTGCCAGCTCCAATGGGGCAGCAAACTATGGCTACACCTTC. The full variable domain, completed using reference TRBV18 and TRBJ1-2, is NAGVMQNPRHLVRRRGQEARLRCSPMKGHSHVYWYRQLPEEGLKFMVYLQKENIIDESGMPKERFSAEFPKEGPSILRIQQVVRGDSAAYFCASSNGAANYGYTFGSGTRLTVV.